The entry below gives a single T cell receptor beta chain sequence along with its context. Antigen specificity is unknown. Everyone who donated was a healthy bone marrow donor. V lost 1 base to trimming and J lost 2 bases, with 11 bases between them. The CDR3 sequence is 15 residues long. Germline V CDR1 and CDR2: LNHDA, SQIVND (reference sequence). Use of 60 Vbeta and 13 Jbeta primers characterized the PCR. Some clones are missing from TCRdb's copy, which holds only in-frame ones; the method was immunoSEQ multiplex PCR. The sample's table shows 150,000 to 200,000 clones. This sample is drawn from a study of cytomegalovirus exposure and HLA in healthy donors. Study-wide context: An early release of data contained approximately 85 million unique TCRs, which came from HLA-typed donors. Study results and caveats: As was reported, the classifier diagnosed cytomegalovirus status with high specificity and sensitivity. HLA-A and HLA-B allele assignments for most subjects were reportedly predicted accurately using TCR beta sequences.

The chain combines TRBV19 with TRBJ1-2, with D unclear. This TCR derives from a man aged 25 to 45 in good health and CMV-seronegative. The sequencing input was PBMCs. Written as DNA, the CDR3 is TGTGCCAGTAGTATAGTCCAGTCCGGGAACTATGGCTACACCTTC. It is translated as CASSIVQSGNYGYTF.